This T cell receptor (beta chain) is from a study of identical twins. V lost 5 bases, J lost 1 base, and 9 bases lay in between. This CDR3 region has 14 residues. CDR1 is SEHNR and CDR2 is FQNEAQ in the germline V gene (reference sequence). TCRdb passed the 5' RACE reads through MiXCR, listing each CDR3 protein once. The sample consists of 1.5 million to 2 million distinct CDR3 sequences, about 30% of them appearing once. Broader study findings: Insertion counts were lower in abundant cord blood beta clonotypes, a trend that memory repertoires did not show.

As for this clonotype: Its antigen is currently unknown.

The sequence was obtained from a newborn girl in good health. This chain links TRBV7-9 with TRBJ1-5; D is possibly TRBD1 (5 bases). The sequencing sample was made of cord blood. The CDR3 sequence: CASSTEGSNQPQHF. CDR3 in DNA: TGTGCCAGCAGCACCGAGGGGAGCAATCAGCCCCAGCATTTT.